This T cell receptor (beta chain) was sequenced for a study of blood T cell repertoires in COVID-19. On the study more broadly: The samples span acute and convalescent COVID-19 from the United States, Italy and Spain.

The CDR3 consists of 15 residues. Trimming shortened V by 5 bases and J by 5 bases, and 18 bases separated the two germline ends. CDR1 LGHDT and CDR2 YNNKEL come from the germline V gene (reference sequence). In the authors' workflow: How many nucleated cells were present was estimated from reference gene primer amplification. The table came from immunoSEQ multiplex PCR; TCRdb's copy has only in-frame clones and leaves some out. That table supplies the V and J calls and clone size; D and trimming were determined from the DNA. The sample shows about 89,000 clones, about 87% of them seen only once. This sequence joins TRBV3-1 (or the pseudogene TRBV3-2) and TRBJ2-5, with a possible D match to TRBD1 (6 bases). Material: peripheral blood. This TCR came from a man aged 55 to 70 with acute or convalescent COVID-19. The CDR3 loop reads CASSSETGSGETQYF. The CDR3 DNA sequence: TGTGCCAGCAGCAGCGAAACAGGGTCCGGGGAGACCCAGTACTTC.